The 30 T cell receptor beta chains below were found in one sample sequenced in a study of blood T cell repertoires in COVID-19 (dated by TCRdb to between 2020 and 2021). Library prep was done by the immunoSEQ multiplex PCR assay. The table was pulled from immuneACCESS by TCRdb, which kept in-frame rearrangements only. Such tables lose some clones; where checked, under half of the loss comes from unresolved V genes, and the rest has no known cause. The sample has around 370,000 clones on record, about 93% of them singletons. Less than 3.5% of the sample goes to the ten largest clones. The sequencing input was peripheral blood. Receptors were obtained from a woman between 18 and 29 years old who had recovered from COVID-19.

The CDR3 DNA is TGTGCCAGCAGCATGGGGACAGTTAACTATGGCTACACCTTC. Translation gives CASSMGTVNYGYTF. The chain has TRBV7-2 and TRBJ1-2; 7 bases match TRBD1. This CDR3 is 14 amino acids long. V lost 5 bases and J lost 1; bases outside the gene matches: 4. The germline V gene encodes CDR1 SGHTA and CDR2 FQGNSA.

The rearrangement links TRBV6-5 to TRBJ1-3; perhaps TRBD1 as D (5 bases). V dropped 0 bases and J dropped 1 base, with 10 bases sitting between them. Germline CDR1 MNHEY, CDR2 SVGAGI. The CDR3 totals 16 residues. The DNA for the CDR3 is TGTGCCAGCAGTTACTCCGGGGGTGGATCTGGAAACACCATATATTTT. Its protein is CASSYSGGGSGNTIYF.

This chain joins TRBV18 and TRBJ2-2; the D is unclear. Trimming pared 3 bases from V and 7 bases from J, leaving 3 bases between. Germline CDR1 is KGHSH and CDR2 is LQKENI. CDR3 length equals 11 residues. The CDR3 protein is CASSPYGELFF. CDR3 coding DNA: TGTGCCAGCTCACCTTACGGGGAGCTGTTTTTT.

This chain uses TRBV27 with TRBJ1-4, with a possible D match to TRBD1 (6 bases). The germline CDR1 and CDR2 sequences are MNHEY and SMNVEV (reference sequence). The ends were cut back, 4 bases at V and 10 bases at J, with 19 bases in the middle. The length of the CDR3 is 15 residues. The CDR3 is CASSSQITKGGKLFF. The CDR3 DNA follows: TGTGCCAGCAGTTCGCAAATAACAAAAGGGGGAAAACTGTTTTTT.

V is TRBV7-9 and J is TRBJ1-2, with 9 bases that match TRBD1. The CDR3 has 14 residues. Germline loops: CDR1 SEHNR, CDR2 FQNEAQ (reference sequence). J lost 3 bases, V lost 5 bases, and 4 bases had no gene match. As DNA, the CDR3 is TGTGCCAGCAGCGAGGGACAGGGCCACTATGGCTACACCTTC. Translation gives CASSEGQGHYGYTF.

This chain uses TRBV9 with TRBJ2-3, with 7 bases identical to TRBD2. Germline V gene lookup returns CDR1 SGDLS and CDR2 YYNGEE. The CDR3 is made up of 15 amino acids. Trimming cost V 4 bases and J 5 bases; bases outside gene matches: 10. CDR3 sequence: CASSPHRLAGDTQYF. The CDR3, as DNA: TGTGCCAGCAGCCCTCATCGACTAGCTGGAGATACGCAGTATTTT.

V is TRBV28 and J is TRBJ1-3, with a tentative D call TRBD1 (5 bases). Germline CDR1 MDHEN, CDR2 SYDVKM. V shed 8 bases and J shed 6 bases, with 17 bases lying between them. This CDR3 is built from 14 residues. The CDR3 nucleotides read TGTGCCAGCGGGCCAACAGGACCAACAAACACCATATATTTT. Its translation is CASGPTGPTNTIYF. Combining the CDR3 with reference TRBV28 and TRBJ1-3 gives the whole variable domain DVKVTQSSRYLVKRTGEKVFLECVQDMDHENMFWYRQDPGLGLRLIYFSYDVKMKEKGDIPEGYSVSREKKERFSLILESASTNQTSMYLCASGPTGPTNTIYFGEGSWLTVV.

The rearrangement joins TRBV3-1 (or the pseudogene TRBV3-2) to TRBJ2-6, with 7 bases identical to TRBD2. CDR1 and CDR2 (germline): LGHDT, YNNKEL (reference sequence). V was clipped by 1 base and J by 2 bases; unmatched bases: 2. The length of the CDR3 is 16 residues. CDR3 residues: CASSQGGRAGANVLTF. DNA of the CDR3: TGTGCCAGCAGCCAAGGGGGGAGGGCTGGGGCCAACGTCCTGACTTTC.

The rearrangement links TRBV19 to TRBJ2-1; maybe TRBD1 (5 bases). CDR3 length: 13 amino acids. CDR1 is LNHDA and CDR2 is SQIVND in the germline V gene (reference sequence). The germline V and J ends were trimmed by 7 bases and 4 bases, with 11 bases remaining between them. CDR3 loop: CASKEPGYNEQFF. DNA of the CDR3: TGTGCCAGTAAGGAACCAGGGTACAATGAGCAGTTCTTC.

The chain has TRBV13 and TRBJ2-3; 9 nucleotides match TRBD1. CDR3 size: 17 residues. Trimming removed 2 bases from V and 5 bases from J; junction bases left unmatched: 11. Looked up from germline, CDR1 is PRHDT and CDR2 is FYEKMQ (reference sequence). The CDR3 spells CASSLRGQGLSLDTQYF. CDR3 DNA: TGTGCCAGCAGCTTACGCGGACAGGGGTTATCTTTAGATACGCAGTATTTT.

V and J are TRBV12-5 and TRBJ2-2; D is possibly TRBD2 (6 bases). Trimming removed 5 bases at V and 4 bases at J, with 20 bases between. Germline lookup yields CDR1 LGHNT and CDR2 FRNRAP. This CDR3 spans 17 amino acids. CDR3 residues: CASGMGEAKTTTGELFF. The CDR3 DNA reads as TGTGCTAGTGGTATGGGGGAGGCTAAAACTACCACCGGGGAGCTGTTTTTT.

This chain uses TRBV29-1 with TRBJ1-5; the match to TRBD1 covers 9 bases. Trimming at V came to 4 bases and at J to 4 bases, leaving 2 bases not matched to a gene. The CDR3 loop spans 13 amino acids. Per germline, CDR1 SQVTM and CDR2 ANQGSEA. The CDR3 is CSVGGQGNQPQHF. The CDR3 DNA reads as TGCAGCGTTGGGGGACAGGGTAATCAGCCCCAGCATTTT.

The chain joins TRBV5-1 to TRBJ1-3; D uncertain. The CDR3 loop spans 16 amino acids. Germline V gene sequence: CDR1 SGHRS, CDR2 YFSETQ. V was pared by 0 bases and J by 0 bases, with 10 bases between. In nucleotides, the CDR3 is TGCGCCAGCAGCTTGGCCGCGGACTCCTCTGGAAACACCATATATTTT. Translation: CASSLAADSSGNTIYF.

The chain employs TRBV5-1 and TRBJ2-1, with D possibly matching TRBD2 (5 bases). The CDR3 length is 13 residues. Germline V gene sequence: CDR1 SGHRS, CDR2 YFSETQ. V was trimmed by 3 bases and J by 7 bases, leaving 11 bases between them. The CDR3 loop reads CASSSGVRNEQFF. The CDR3 DNA reads as TGCGCCAGCAGCTCCGGGGTGAGGAATGAGCAGTTCTTC. The full variable domain, its missing parts supplied by reference TRBV5-1 and TRBJ2-1, is KAGVTQTPRYLIKTRGQQVTLSCSPISGHRSVSWYQQTPGQGLQFLFEYFSETQRNKGNFPGRFSGRQFSNSRSEMNVSTLELGDSALYLCASSSGVRNEQFFGPGTRLTVL.

The chain links TRBV5-1 to TRBJ2-5; TRBD2 matches 9 bases. V lost 3 bases and J lost 2; bases outside the gene matches: 5. The length of the CDR3 is 15 residues. Germline V gene data show CDR1 as SGHRS and CDR2 as YFSETQ. The CDR3 DNA reads as TGCGCCAGCAGCTGGGGACTAGCAAGGCAAGAGACCCAGTACTTC. It specifies CASSWGLARQETQYF.

The V gene is TRBV28, the J gene TRBJ2-5; the D gene is possibly TRBD1 (5 bases). V was pared by 1 base and J by 1 base, with 7 bases between. Germline CDR1 and CDR2: MDHEN and SYDVKM. This CDR3 is 14 amino acids long. DNA for the CDR3: TGTGCCAGCAGTTTATCCCAGGGCCAAGAGACCCAGTACTTC. It translates to CASSLSQGQETQYF.

The chain couples TRBV11-3 to TRBJ2-5; TRBD1 agrees at 7 bases. CDR1 is SGHNT and CDR2 is YENEEA in the germline V gene. The CDR3 is made up of 16 amino acids. The junction had 10 bases not matched to a gene; V was cut back by 5 bases and J by 1 base. The CDR3 DNA reads TGTGCCAGCAGCCGAGCGACAGGGAAGATCCAAGAGACCCAGTACTTC. It is translated as CASSRATGKIQETQYF.

Note on this clone: The sample has other DNA sequences that encode this CDR3 too. J is TRBJ2-1 and V is TRBV19, with D perhaps matching TRBD1 (6 bases). The germline gives CDR1 LNHDA, CDR2 SQIVND (reference sequence). V lost 3 bases and J 1 base, leaving 7 bases between the germline ends. The CDR3 contains 14 residues. DNA for the CDR3: TGTGCCAGTAGTATCAGGGGATCCTACAATGAGCAGTTCTTC. Protein product: CASSIRGSYNEQFF.

The J gene is TRBJ1-1, the V gene TRBV6-5; TRBD1 is a possible D gene (6 bases). Germline CDR1 reads MNHEY; CDR2 reads SVGAGI. The V gene lost 2 bases and the J gene lost 4 bases, with 14 bases spanning the gap. CDR3 length: 15 amino acids. The CDR3 loop reads CASSYALTGSTEAFF. Here the CDR3 DNA reads TGTGCCAGCAGTTACGCGCTAACAGGGAGCACTGAAGCTTTCTTT.

The genes are TRBV10-1 and TRBJ1-1, with a weak D call TRBD1 (6 bases). Germline CDR1 is WNHNN and CDR2 is SYGVQD (reference sequence). Deletions cut 2 bases from V and 5 bases from J, with 21 bases between. The CDR3 has 17 amino acids. Written as DNA, the CDR3 is TGCGCCAGCAGTGAGAAAGGCAGGGGAACGCAAAGAACTGAAGCTTTCTTT. Protein sequence: CASSEKGRGTQRTEAFF.

The J gene is TRBJ2-1, the V gene TRBV7-9, with 11 nucleotides matching TRBD2. The CDR3 has 15 amino acids. Trimming at V came to 5 bases and at J to 5 bases, leaving 5 bases not matched to a gene. CDR1 is SEHNR, CDR2 FQNEAQ, per germline (reference sequence). CDR3 sequence: CASSLGLAEHNEQFF. DNA for the CDR3: TGTGCCAGCAGCCTGGGACTAGCGGAACACAATGAGCAGTTCTTC.

The genes are TRBV9 and TRBJ1-1, with 8 bases matching TRBD1. Germline V CDR1 and CDR2: SGDLS, YYNGEE. There are 12 residues in the CDR3. V lost 3 bases and J lost 9; bases outside the gene matches: 4. The chain's CDR3 is CASSARDRQAFF. The CDR3 DNA follows: TGTGCCAGCAGCGCCCGGGACAGGCAAGCTTTCTTT. The full variable domain, with the rest looked up from reference TRBV9 and TRBJ1-1, is DSGVTQTPKHLITATGQRVTLRCSPRSGDLSVYWYQQSLDQGLQFLIQYYNGEERAKGNILERFSAQQFPDLHSELNLSSLELGDSALYFCASSARDRQAFFGQGTRLTVV.

The CDR3 sequence is CASRGDRTNTEAFF. The CDR3 DNA is TGTGCCAGCAGGGGGGACAGGACGAACACTGAAGCTTTCTTT. V is TRBV27 and J is TRBJ1-1, with 8 bases identical to TRBD1. CDR3 size: 14 residues. V shed 6 bases and J 1 base; nucleotides not matched to a gene: 4. In germline, CDR1 is MNHEY, CDR2 SMNVEV (reference sequence).

The genes are TRBV12-3 or TRBV12-4 and TRBJ2-2; D is uncertain. V lost 6 bases to trimming and J lost 0 bases, with 5 bases between them. The CDR3 spans 13 residues. The CDR3 nucleotides are TGTGCCAGCAGCTCCCCGAACACCGGGGAGCTGTTTTTT. Translation gives CASSSPNTGELFF.

The chain joins TRBV3-1 (or the pseudogene TRBV3-2) to TRBJ1-3, with D possibly matching TRBD1 (6 bases). This CDR3 has 15 amino acids. Germline CDR1 reads LGHDT; CDR2 reads YNNKEL (reference sequence). V lost 4 bases and J 0 bases, leaving 10 bases between the germline ends. The CDR3 is CASSRQVVSGNTIYF. In DNA, the CDR3 is TGTGCCAGCAGCCGACAGGTCGTCTCTGGAAACACCATATATTTT.

The genes are TRBV28 and TRBJ1-1, with 7 bases that match TRBD1. Germline lookup yields CDR1 MDHEN and CDR2 SYDVKM. CDR3 length equals 15 residues. V gave up 6 bases and J gave up 2 bases; unmatched junction bases: 9. CDR3 loop: CASSDGQARNTEAFF. The CDR3 DNA is TGTGCCAGCAGCGACGGACAGGCCAGAAACACTGAAGCTTTCTTT. Variable domain in full (rest from reference TRBV28 and TRBJ1-1): DVKVTQSSRYLVKRTGEKVFLECVQDMDHENMFWYRQDPGLGLRLIYFSYDVKMKEKGDIPEGYSVSREKKERFSLILESASTNQTSMYLCASSDGQARNTEAFFGQGTRLTVV.

V is TRBV6-5 and J is TRBJ2-2; 9 positions agree with TRBD2. The CDR3 is made up of 12 amino acids. V trimming: 6 bases; J trimming: 10 bases; junction bases outside the gene matches: 3. Germline V lookup: CDR1 MNHEY, CDR2 SVGAGI. In DNA, the CDR3 is TGTGCCAGCAGGGGACTAGCCCTGGAGCTGTTTTTT. Translation: CASRGLALELFF.

The V and J genes are TRBV6-1 and TRBJ2-7, with 9 bases aligning to TRBD2. This CDR3 is 13 amino acids long. Per the germline V gene, CDR1 is MNHNS and CDR2 is SASEGT. This CDR3 reads CASSKAGGYEQYV. CDR3 DNA sequence: TGTGCCAGCAGTAAAGCGGGAGGCTACGAGCAGTACGTC.

The genes are TRBV4-3 and TRBJ2-2; TRBD2 is a possible D gene (6 bases). The CDR3 spans 15 residues. Germline lookup yields CDR1 LGHNA and CDR2 YSLEER. V was trimmed by 2 bases and J by 3 bases, leaving 10 bases between them. CDR3 protein: CASSQQPGDTGELFF. In DNA, the CDR3 is TGCGCCAGCAGCCAACAACCGGGAGACACCGGGGAGCTGTTTTTT.

This CDR3 reads CASTRTGDGYTF. CDR3 bases: TGTGCCAGCACCCGGACAGGGGATGGCTACACCTTC. V is TRBV12-3 or TRBV12-4 and J is TRBJ1-2, with 9 positions matching TRBD1. The V gene end was trimmed by 7 bases and the J gene end by 6 bases; junction bases not matched to a gene: 3. CDR3 size: 12 residues.